The T cell receptor (beta chain) described here comes from a study of cytomegalovirus exposure and HLA in healthy donors. J lost 1 base, V lost 2 bases, and 1 base had no gene match. Germline V gene lookup returns CDR1 MNHEY and CDR2 SVGAGI. The CDR3 length is 16 residues. The PCR had 60 Vbeta and 13 Jbeta primers. Clones were sequenced by immunoSEQ multiplex PCR, and TCRdb holds only the in-frame ones, with some missing. The sample has over 100,000 clones; 63% are singletons. The chain links TRBV6-5 to TRBJ2-1, with 11 bases aligning to TRBD1. The sequencing sample was made of PBMCs. The clonotype comes from a human donor in good health. The CDR3 nucleotides are TGTGCCAGCAGTTACAGGGACAGGGGGTCCTACAATGAGCAGTTCTTC. It is translated as CASSYRDRGSYNEQFF.